These T cell receptor beta chains were read from a single sample in a study of spatial heterogeneity in lung cancer. Via MiXCR, TCRdb re-called the 5' RACE reads, giving one row per CDR3 protein. The profile covers 30,000 to 50,000 distinct CDR3 sequences, with 5.8% appearing a single time and 11% taken by the ten largest. The sequenced sample was PBMCs, obtained at surgery. Every receptor here comes from a male donor with early-stage non-small cell lung cancer. CDR3s include the opening cysteine and the closing phenylalanine or tryptophan. Fields, in order: V gene, J gene, clone size, D gene, CDR3 protein, CDR3 DNA. A D gene is named only where the DNA matches it firmly. Not all rows give a size; the values are once, few, many and, for expanded clones, a class.

V gene: TRBV12-3/TRBV12-4
J gene: TRBJ1-5
clone size: few
D gene: TRBD1
CDR3 protein: CASRDRDKPQHF
CDR3 DNA: TGTGCCAGCAGGGACAGGGACAAGCCCCAGCATTTT

V gene: TRBV20-1
J gene: TRBJ2-5
clone size: many
D gene: -
CDR3 protein: CSARGQGSNAQETQYF
CDR3 DNA: TGCAGTGCTAGGGGCCAGGGGAGCAATGCCCAAGAGACCCAGTACTTC

V gene: TRBV14
J gene: TRBJ2-3
clone size: -
D gene: -
CDR3 protein: CASSQDVSVSNTDTQYF
CDR3 DNA: TGTGCCAGCAGCCAAGATGTATCGGTTAGCAACACAGATACGCAGTATTTT

V gene: TRBV29-1
J gene: TRBJ2-3
clone size: many
D gene: TRBD1
CDR3 protein: CSTGQGVGDTQYF
CDR3 DNA: TGCAGCACAGGACAGGGGGTCGGAGATACGCAGTATTTT

V gene: TRBV9
J gene: TRBJ1-1
clone size: few
D gene: -
CDR3 protein: CASSPGSLMNTEAFF
CDR3 DNA: TGTGCCAGCAGCCCTGGAAGCCTTATGAACACTGAAGCTTTCTTT

V gene: TRBV20-1
J gene: TRBJ2-2
clone size: medium-sized
D gene: TRBD2
CDR3 protein: CSARDQGRAGGHTGELFF
CDR3 DNA: TGCAGTGCTAGAGATCAAGGGCGAGCGGGGGGTCACACCGGGGAGCTGTTTTTT

V gene: TRBV14
J gene: TRBJ1-2
clone size: many
D gene: -
CDR3 protein: CASSQDGVAGYGYTF
CDR3 DNA: TGTGCCAGCAGCCAAGATGGAGTGGCAGGGTATGGCTACACCTTC

V gene: TRBV6-6
J gene: TRBJ2-3
clone size: once
D gene: TRBD1
CDR3 protein: CASSYRQGASDTQYF
CDR3 DNA: TGTGCCAGCAGTTACCGACAGGGGGCATCCGATACGCAGTATTTT

V gene: TRBV18
J gene: TRBJ2-6
clone size: many
D gene: TRBD1
CDR3 protein: CASSLGQGAFGANVLTF
CDR3 DNA: TGTGCCAGCTCTCTTGGACAGGGCGCCTTCGGGGCCAACGTCCTGACTTTC

V gene: TRBV30
J gene: TRBJ1-1
clone size: many
D gene: TRBD1
CDR3 protein: CAWSRGQGIEAFF
CDR3 DNA: TGTGCCTGGAGTCGAGGACAGGGCATTGAAGCTTTCTTT

V gene: TRBV12-3/TRBV12-4
J gene: TRBJ2-5
clone size: few
D gene: -
CDR3 protein: CASSPREGGRETQYF
CDR3 DNA: TGTGCCAGCAGTCCCAGAGAGGGGGGCAGGGAGACCCAGTACTTC

V gene: TRBV7-6
J gene: TRBJ2-3
clone size: many
D gene: -
CDR3 protein: CASSRLAGPDTQYF
CDR3 DNA: TGTGCCAGCAGCCGCTTGGCCGGCCCGGATACGCAGTATTTT

V gene: TRBV20-1
J gene: TRBJ2-1
clone size: -
D gene: -
CDR3 protein: CSVQGENEQFF
CDR3 DNA: TGCAGTGTTCAGGGAGAGAATGAGCAGTTCTTC

V gene: TRBV19
J gene: TRBJ1-6
clone size: -
D gene: -
CDR3 protein: CATRDLGMDNSPLHF
CDR3 DNA: TGTGCCACCCGGGATTTGGGGATGGATAATTCACCCCTCCACTTT

V gene: TRBV28
J gene: TRBJ1-6
clone size: -
D gene: -
CDR3 protein: CASSLWGRNNSPLHF
CDR3 DNA: TGTGCCAGCAGTTTATGGGGCAGGAACAATTCACCCCTCCACTTT

V gene: TRBV28
J gene: TRBJ2-5
clone size: many
D gene: -
CDR3 protein: CASSSGQETQYF
CDR3 DNA: TGTGCCAGCTCGAGCGGCCAAGAGACCCAGTACTTC

V gene: TRBV7-3
J gene: TRBJ2-3
clone size: many
D gene: -
CDR3 protein: CASSRGSDTQYF
CDR3 DNA: TGTGCCAGCAGTCGGGGGTCAGATACGCAGTATTTT

V gene: TRBV27
J gene: TRBJ2-7
clone size: many
D gene: -
CDR3 protein: CASSAQIRQASYEQYF
CDR3 DNA: TGTGCCAGCTCCGCCCAGATTAGACAAGCCTCCTACGAGCAGTACTTC

V gene: TRBV7-2
J gene: TRBJ2-5
clone size: many
D gene: TRBD2
CDR3 protein: CASSLRTGRIDETQYF
CDR3 DNA: TGTGCCAGCAGCTTAAGGACCGGGAGGATTGATGAGACCCAGTACTTC

V gene: TRBV20-1
J gene: TRBJ2-3
clone size: many
D gene: TRBD2
CDR3 protein: CSASGTSGGRADTQYF
CDR3 DNA: TGCAGTGCTAGCGGGACTAGCGGGGGGCGTGCAGATACGCAGTATTTT

V gene: TRBV10-3
J gene: TRBJ1-3
clone size: many
D gene: -
CDR3 protein: CAISDVVGPARSGGNTIYF
CDR3 DNA: TGTGCCATCAGTGATGTCGTCGGACCGGCTAGGTCTGGTGGAAACACCATATATTTT

V gene: TRBV29-1
J gene: TRBJ2-7
clone size: medium-sized
D gene: -
CDR3 protein: CSVVLNYEQYF
CDR3 DNA: TGCAGCGTTGTTCTCAACTACGAGCAGTACTTC

V gene: TRBV6-2/TRBV6-3
J gene: TRBJ2-3
clone size: -
D gene: -
CDR3 protein: CASMWTDTQYF
CDR3 DNA: TGTGCCAGCATGTGGACAGATACGCAGTATTTT

V gene: TRBV7-9
J gene: TRBJ2-5
clone size: many
D gene: -
CDR3 protein: CASSLTTGETQYF
CDR3 DNA: TGTGCCAGCAGCTTAACGACAGGAGAGACCCAGTACTTC

V gene: TRBV20-1
J gene: TRBJ2-3
clone size: many
D gene: -
CDR3 protein: CSASRGLTATDTQYF
CDR3 DNA: TGCAGTGCTAGTAGAGGACTAACGGCCACAGATACGCAGTATTTT

V gene: TRBV28
J gene: TRBJ2-7
clone size: few
D gene: -
CDR3 protein: CASSQATGGVSYEQYF
CDR3 DNA: TGTGCCAGCAGTCAAGCTACAGGGGGGGTCTCCTACGAGCAGTACTTC

V gene: TRBV7-2
J gene: TRBJ2-3
clone size: many
D gene: -
CDR3 protein: CASSLSRTSTDTQYF
CDR3 DNA: TGTGCCAGCAGCTTATCTAGAACTAGCACAGATACGCAGTATTTT

V gene: TRBV2
J gene: TRBJ1-1
clone size: few
D gene: -
CDR3 protein: CASRIFDDGSNTEAFF
CDR3 DNA: TGTGCCAGCAGGATCTTTGACGACGGATCAAACACTGAAGCTTTCTTT

V gene: TRBV4-1
J gene: TRBJ2-5
clone size: many
D gene: -
CDR3 protein: CASSQDRPKETQYF
CDR3 DNA: TGCGCCAGCAGCCAAGACAGGCCGAAAGAGACCCAGTACTTC

V gene: TRBV2
J gene: TRBJ2-7
clone size: many
D gene: TRBD2
CDR3 protein: CASSTKRGGAYEQYF
CDR3 DNA: TGTGCCAGCAGCACAAAGCGGGGGGGAGCCTACGAGCAGTACTTC

V gene: TRBV24-1
J gene: TRBJ2-3
clone size: many
D gene: -
CDR3 protein: CATSDFGEDGTDTQYF
CDR3 DNA: TGTGCCACCAGTGATTTCGGGGAAGATGGTACAGATACGCAGTATTTT

V gene: TRBV6-2/TRBV6-3
J gene: TRBJ1-4
clone size: few
D gene: TRBD1
CDR3 protein: CASNGPGGRKLFF
CDR3 DNA: TGTGCCAGCAATGGGCCAGGGGGACGAAAACTGTTTTTT